The next 20 T cell receptor beta chains were all read from a single sample in a study of blood T cells in healthy people across ages. It was with a sample-barcoded 5' primer and a J-beta primer mix that a second PCR of roughly 6 to 12 cycles was run. TCRdb used MiXCR to reprocess the 5' RACE reads, holding one entry per CDR3 protein. The sample shows some 860,000 distinct CDR3 sequences, more than 50% of them seen only once. Sequencing was performed on blood. These receptors were taken from a man aged 40-55 years in good health.

The V and J genes are TRBV27 and TRBJ2-7; D not certain. There are 14 residues in the CDR3. V lost 0 bases and J 0 bases, leaving 6 bases between the germline ends. Germline V gene sequence: CDR1 MNHEY, CDR2 SMNVEV (reference sequence). This CDR3 reads CASSLSSDSYEQYF. The CDR3 nucleotides read TGTGCCAGCAGTTTATCGAGCGACTCCTACGAGCAGTACTTC.

The chain combines TRBV2 with TRBJ2-7; D possibly uses TRBD1 or TRBD2 (5 bases each). The CDR3 runs 15 residues. V was cut by 7 bases and J by 3 bases, with 19 bases left in between. Germline values: CDR1 SNHLY, CDR2 FYNNEI. The CDR3 loop reads CASNQVGVGGYEQYF. CDR3 sequence (DNA): TGTGCCAGCAACCAAGTGGGGGTCGGCGGCTACGAGCAGTACTTC. Based on the CDR3 plus reference TRBV2 and TRBJ2-7, the full variable domain is EPEVTQTPSHQVTQMGQEVILRCVPISNHLYFYWYRQILGQKVEFLVSFYNNEISEKSEIFDDQFSVERPDGSNFTLKIRSTKLEDSAMYFCASNQVGVGGYEQYFGPGTRLTVT.

This clonotype was picked up one time. The chain is built from TRBV4-3 and TRBJ1-2, with D perhaps matching TRBD1 (5 bases). This CDR3 is built from 13 residues. CDR1 and CDR2 (germline): LGHNA, YSLEER. V was trimmed by 0 bases and J by 6 bases, leaving 8 bases between them. The CDR3 DNA reads as TGCGCCAGCAGCCAAGAGACAGTTAATGGCTACACCTTC. Protein sequence: CASSQETVNGYTF.

This chain links TRBV9 with TRBJ2-4, with TRBD2 identical over 11 bases. From germline, CDR1 is SGDLS and CDR2 YYNGEE. The CDR3 spans 20 residues. J was trimmed by 0 bases and V by 1 base; bases with no gene match: 12. The CDR3 DNA sequence: TGTGCCAGCAGCGTATTCCCATGGACTAGCGGGTCAGGAGCCAAAAACATTCAGTACTTC. Its protein product is CASSVFPWTSGSGAKNIQYF.

V is TRBV28 and J is TRBJ2-5, with 7 bases aligning to TRBD2. The last part of the DNA fits TRBJ2-7 better; the J call may be wrong. The germline CDR1 and CDR2 sequences are MDHEN and SYDVKM. This CDR3 region has 13 residues. CDR3 loop: CASRAGRYYEQYF. The CDR3 DNA reads TGTGCCAGCAGAGCGGGGCGATACTACGAGCAGTACTTC.

The rearrangement uses TRBV27 and TRBJ1-2, with unresolved D. The CDR3 runs to 16 residues. Germline CDR1 MNHEY, CDR2 SMNVEV (reference sequence). With 4 bases removed from V and 7 bases from J, the gap between germline ends came to 22 bases. Here the CDR3 reads CASSSNLNRGAGGYTF. The CDR3 DNA reads TGTGCCAGCAGTTCCAACCTGAACAGAGGAGCCGGTGGCTACACCTTC.

In this sample, this clonotype turned up a few times. The J gene is TRBJ2-7, the V gene TRBV20-1, with D possibly being TRBD1 (5 bases). V dropped 4 bases and J dropped 5 bases, with 12 bases sitting between them. Germline CDR1 is DFQATT and CDR2 is SNEGSKA (reference sequence). CDR3 length: 12 amino acids. The CDR3 DNA sequence: TGCAGTGCTAACGCCAGGGTCAACGAGCAGTACTTC. This gives the protein CSANARVNEQYF.

The chain carries TRBV25-1 and TRBJ1-1; maybe TRBD1 (6 bases). CDR1 MGHDK and CDR2 SYGVNS come from the germline V gene. Trimming took off 5 bases at V and 5 bases at J, with 15 bases between the two ends. The CDR3 extends over 14 amino acids. The CDR3 spells CASSPSGTRTEAFF. The CDR3 bases are TGTGCCAGCAGTCCTTCAGGGACAAGGACTGAAGCTTTCTTT.

This chain connects TRBV29-1 to TRBJ1-5, with a tentative D call TRBD1 (6 bases). V was clipped by 6 bases and J by 1 base, with 28 bases between them. The germline gives CDR1 SQVTM, CDR2 ANQGSEA. This CDR3 comprises 19 residues. The CDR3 coding sequence is TGCAGCGTAATTATTACAGGGTCGAGATTGATAGGGAGCAATCAGCCCCAGCATTTT. This encodes CSVIITGSRLIGSNQPQHF.

The V call is TRBV10-3, the J call TRBJ2-6, with D possibly being TRBD1 or TRBD2 (5 bases each). Per the germline V gene, CDR1 is ENHRY and CDR2 is SYGVKD. The CDR3 has 15 amino acids. Trimming took 9 bases from V and 2 from J, leaving 14 bases between them. The CDR3 reads CAISEGLTGANVLTF. The CDR3, as DNA: TGTGCCATATCTGAGGGGCTCACTGGGGCCAACGTCCTGACTTTC.

V and J are TRBV10-3 and TRBJ1-2, with 7 positions matching TRBD1. V lost 8 bases to trimming and J lost 8 bases; unmatched junction nucleotides: 5. The CDR3 has 11 residues. CDR1 and CDR2 (germline): ENHRY, SYGVKD. Here the CDR3 reads CAIGQVFGYTF. The CDR3, as DNA: TGTGCCATCGGACAGGTATTCGGCTACACCTTC.

The rearrangement joins TRBV11-1 to TRBJ2-3; a weak D match, TRBD2 (5 bases). The V end was cut by 0 bases, the J end by 2 bases, with 9 bases between. Germline V gene sequence: CDR1 SGHAT, CDR2 FQDESV (reference sequence). The CDR3 consists of 15 residues. The DNA of the CDR3 is TGTGCCAGCAGCTTAGCTAGCGAGAACACAGATACGCAGTATTTT. Protein sequence: CASSLASENTDTQYF. Variable domain in full (rest from reference TRBV11-1 and TRBJ2-3): EAEVAQSPRYKITEKSQAVAFWCDPISGHATLYWYRQILGQGPELLVQFQDESVVDDSQLPKDRFSAERLKGVDSTLKIQPAELGDSAMYLCASSLASENTDTQYFGPGTRLTVL.

Only a few counts were recorded for this clonotype. The chain employs TRBV6-5 and TRBJ2-3, with TRBD2 as a possible D gene (6 bases). Germline assignment: CDR1 MNHEY and CDR2 SVGAGI. This CDR3 contains 12 residues. V was cut by 8 bases and J by 3 bases, with 9 bases left in between. The CDR3 nucleotides read TGTGCCAGCGGGGGGTGGACAGATACGCAGTATTTT. Translating it yields CASGGWTDTQYF.

The gene calls are TRBV7-2 and TRBJ2-2; D tentatively fits TRBD1 or TRBD2 (5 bases each). V gave up 2 bases and J gave up 4 bases, with 11 bases separating them. Germline values: CDR1 SGHTA, CDR2 FQGNSA. The CDR3 is 15 amino acids. The CDR3: CASSLRDARTGELFF. CDR3 bases: TGTGCCAGCAGCTTACGGGACGCCCGCACCGGGGAGCTGTTTTTT.

This sequence joins TRBV20-1 and TRBJ2-5, with D perhaps TRBD2 (6 bases). V lost 3 bases, J lost 1 base, and 9 bases lay in between. Germline V gene lookup returns CDR1 DFQATT and CDR2 SNEGSKA (reference sequence). The CDR3 covers 13 residues. This chain's CDR3 is CSARGGVQETQYF. The CDR3 bases are TGCAGTGCTAGGGGGGGAGTCCAAGAGACCCAGTACTTC.

V and J are TRBV20-1 and TRBJ2-5; either TRBD1 or TRBD2 may supply D (5 bases each). CDR1 and CDR2 (germline): DFQATT, SNEGSKA (reference sequence). This CDR3 has 14 amino acids. Trimming removed 5 bases at V and 1 base at J, with 14 bases between. Written as DNA, the CDR3 is TGCAGTGCTGGTCTGCCGGGGCGCCAAGAGACCCAGTACTTC. It specifies CSAGLPGRQETQYF.

The J gene is TRBJ2-1, the V gene TRBV7-9; D ambiguous. CDR3 size: 14 residues. V shed 2 bases and J shed 0 bases, with 5 bases lying between them. The germline V gene has CDR1 SEHNR and CDR2 FQNEAQ (reference sequence). CDR3 residues: CASSLKDSYNEQFF. Here the CDR3 DNA reads TGTGCCAGCAGCTTAAAGGACTCCTACAATGAGCAGTTCTTC. The entire variable domain, with the rest obtained from reference TRBV7-9 and TRBJ2-1, is as follows: DTGVSQNPRHKITKRGQNVTFRCDPISEHNRLYWYRQTLGQGPEFLTYFQNEAQLEKSRLLSDRFSAERPKGSFSTLEIQRTEQGDSAMYLCASSLKDSYNEQFFGPGTRLTVL.

This clonotype showed up just a few times. The gene calls are TRBV13 and TRBJ2-6; maybe TRBD1 (6 bases). Trimming took 6 bases from V and 4 from J, leaving 19 bases between them. CDR1 and CDR2 from the germline V gene are PRHDT and FYEKMQ (reference sequence). The CDR3 sequence is 17 residues long. The CDR3 sequence: CASRDQGLPAGANVLTF. CDR3 nucleotide sequence: TGTGCCAGCAGGGACCAGGGGCTACCCGCCGGGGCCAACGTCCTGACTTTC.

This clonotype has a single count. The V and J genes are TRBV6-2 or TRBV6-3 and TRBJ1-5; D gene uncertain. The CDR3 totals 15 residues. The germline gives CDR1 MNHEY, CDR2 SVGEGT. V lost 1 base, J lost 0 bases, and 7 bases lay in between. The DNA of the CDR3 is TGTGCCAGCAGTTACTTCAGAGATAGCAATCAGCCCCAGCATTTT. Translating it yields CASSYFRDSNQPQHF.

The chain joins TRBV12-3 or TRBV12-4 to TRBJ2-5; 9 nucleotides align to TRBD1. This CDR3 has 15 residues. After removal of 7 bases from V and 5 bases from J, the junction contained 11 bases not matched to a gene. The CDR3 loop reads CASTPPNRGRETQYF. CDR3 coding DNA: TGTGCCAGCACCCCTCCGAACAGGGGGCGTGAGACCCAGTACTTC.